This note documents a single T cell receptor (beta chain) sequence. What this receptor recognizes is not known. One base away there is no much larger clone; base qualities are not given. The junction shows trimming of 6 bases on V and 0 bases on J, and the gene matches do not reach 3 bases of it. CDR1 and CDR2 (WSHSY, SAAADI) derive from the germline V gene. From cysteine to phenylalanine, the CDR3 is 14 amino acids long. The sequence is cut down to CDR3 DNA, 42 bases in frame from base 1. Preparation of the library involved RT-PCR. Sequencing instrument: Illumina MiSeq. TCRdb trimmed the raw reads at Q25, called clones with MiXCR and kept productive beta chains. Each CDR3 protein gets just one entry, which takes the most common genes and DNA from the rows behind it. The sample table shows 650,000 to 800,000 distinct CDR3 sequences, and 12% to 15% are seen once. 3% to 4.5% of the sample comes from the top ten.

This entry belongs to a study listed by TCRdb under 2016. The sequence links TRBV10-2 to TRBJ2-7, with 9 bases aligning to TRBD2. The clonotype originates from a female donor in good health, serving as a healthy control. Sequencing was performed on memory CD4+ T cells from blood. The DNA sequence is as follows: TGCGCCAGCAGAAGTAGCGGGAGCTCCTACGAGCAGTACTTC. It translates as CASRSSGSSYEQYF.